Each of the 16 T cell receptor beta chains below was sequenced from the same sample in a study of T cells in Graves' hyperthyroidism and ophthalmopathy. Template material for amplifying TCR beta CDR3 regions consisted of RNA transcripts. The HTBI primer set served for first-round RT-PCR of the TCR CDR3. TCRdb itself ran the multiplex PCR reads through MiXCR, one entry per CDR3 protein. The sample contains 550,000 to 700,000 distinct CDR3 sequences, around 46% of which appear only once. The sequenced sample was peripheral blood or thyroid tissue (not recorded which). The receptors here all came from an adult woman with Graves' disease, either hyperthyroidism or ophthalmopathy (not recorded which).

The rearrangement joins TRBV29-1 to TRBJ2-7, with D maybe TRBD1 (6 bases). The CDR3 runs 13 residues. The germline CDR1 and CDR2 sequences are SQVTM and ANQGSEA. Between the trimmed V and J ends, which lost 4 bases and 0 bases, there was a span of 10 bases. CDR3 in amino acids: CSVVGRGSYEQYF. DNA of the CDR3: TGCAGCGTTGTGGGCAGGGGCTCCTACGAGCAGTACTTC.

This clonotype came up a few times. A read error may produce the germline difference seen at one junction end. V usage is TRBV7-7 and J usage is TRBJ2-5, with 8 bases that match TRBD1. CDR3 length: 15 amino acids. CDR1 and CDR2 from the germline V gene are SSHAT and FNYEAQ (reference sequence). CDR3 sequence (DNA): TGTGCTAGCAGCTACAGACAGGGGAGAGCAGAGACCCAGTACTTC. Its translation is CASSYRQGRAETQYF. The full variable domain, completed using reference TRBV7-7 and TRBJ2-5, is GAGVSQSPRYKVTKRGQDVTLRCDPISSHATLYWYQQALGQGPEFLTYFNYEAQPDKSGLPSDRFSAERPEGSISTLTIQRTEQRDSAMYRCASSYRQGRAETQYFGPGTRLLVL.

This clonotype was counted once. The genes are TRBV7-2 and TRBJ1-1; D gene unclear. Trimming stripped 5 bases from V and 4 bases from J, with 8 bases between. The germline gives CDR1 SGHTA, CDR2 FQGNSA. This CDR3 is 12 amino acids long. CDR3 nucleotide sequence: TGTGCCAGCAGCCAACGGGTCACTGAAGCTTTCTTT. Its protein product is CASSQRVTEAFF. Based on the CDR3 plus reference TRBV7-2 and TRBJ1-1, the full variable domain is GAGVSQSPSNKVTEKGKDVELRCDPISGHTALYWYRQSLGQGLEFLIYFQGNSAPDKSGLPSDRFSAERTGGSVSTLTIQRTQQEDSAVYLCASSQRVTEAFFGQGTRLTVV.

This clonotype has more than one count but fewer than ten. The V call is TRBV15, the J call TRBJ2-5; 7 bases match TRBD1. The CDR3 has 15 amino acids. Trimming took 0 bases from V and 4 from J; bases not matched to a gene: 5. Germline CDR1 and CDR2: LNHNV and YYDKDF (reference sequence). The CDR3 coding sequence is TGTGCCACCAGCAGAGATGCGTACAGGGGAGAGACCCAGTACTTC. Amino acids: CATSRDAYRGETQYF. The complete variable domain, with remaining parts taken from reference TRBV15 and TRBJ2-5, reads DAMVIQNPRYQVTQFGKPVTLSCSQTLNHNVMYWYQQKSSQAPKLLFHYYDKDFNNEADTPDNFQSRRPNTSFCFLDIRSPGLGDTAMYLCATSRDAYRGETQYFGPGTRLLVL.

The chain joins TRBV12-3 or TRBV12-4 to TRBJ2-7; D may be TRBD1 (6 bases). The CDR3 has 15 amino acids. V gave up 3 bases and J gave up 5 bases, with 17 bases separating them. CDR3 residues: CASSFDQGIGHEQYF. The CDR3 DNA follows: TGTGCCAGCAGTTTTGACCAGGGGATCGGGCACGAGCAGTACTTC.

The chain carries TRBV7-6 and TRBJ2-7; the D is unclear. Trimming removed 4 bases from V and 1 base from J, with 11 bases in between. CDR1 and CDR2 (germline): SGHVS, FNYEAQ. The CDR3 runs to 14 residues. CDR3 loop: CASSSDQESYEQYF. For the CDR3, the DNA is TGTGCCAGCAGCTCCGATCAAGAATCCTACGAGCAGTACTTC. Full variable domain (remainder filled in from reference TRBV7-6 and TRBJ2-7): GAGVSQSPRYKVTKRGQDVALRCDPISGHVSLYWYRQALGQGPEFLTYFNYEAQQDKSGLPNDRFSAERPEGSISTLTIQRTEQRDSAMYRCASSSDQESYEQYFGPGTRLTVT.

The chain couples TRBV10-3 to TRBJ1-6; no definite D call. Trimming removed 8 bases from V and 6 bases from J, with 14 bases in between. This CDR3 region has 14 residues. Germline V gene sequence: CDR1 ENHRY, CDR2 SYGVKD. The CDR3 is CAIREGTLNSPLHF. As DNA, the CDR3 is TGTGCCATCCGGGAGGGAACTCTTAATTCACCCCTCCACTTT.

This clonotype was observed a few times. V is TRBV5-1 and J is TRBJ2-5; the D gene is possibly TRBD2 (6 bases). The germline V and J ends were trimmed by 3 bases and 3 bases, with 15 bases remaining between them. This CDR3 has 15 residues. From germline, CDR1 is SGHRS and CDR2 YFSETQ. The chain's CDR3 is CASSSMGTGEETQYF. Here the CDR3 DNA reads TGCGCCAGCAGCTCGATGGGGACGGGAGAAGAGACCCAGTACTTC.

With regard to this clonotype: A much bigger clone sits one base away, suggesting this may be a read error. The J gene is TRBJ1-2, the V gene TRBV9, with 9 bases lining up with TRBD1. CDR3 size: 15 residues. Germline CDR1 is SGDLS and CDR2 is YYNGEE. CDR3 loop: CASSGGQGWGYDYTF. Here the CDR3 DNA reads TGTGCCAGCAGCGGGGGACAGGGATGGGGCTATGACTACACCTTC.

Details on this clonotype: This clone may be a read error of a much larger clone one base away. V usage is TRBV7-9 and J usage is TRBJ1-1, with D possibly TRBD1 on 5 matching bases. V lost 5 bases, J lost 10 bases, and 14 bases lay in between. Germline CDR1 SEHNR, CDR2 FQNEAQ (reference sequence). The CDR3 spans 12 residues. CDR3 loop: CASSEPGAGAFF. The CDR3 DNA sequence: TGTGCCAGCAGCGAACCCGGGGCCGGAGCTTTCTTT.

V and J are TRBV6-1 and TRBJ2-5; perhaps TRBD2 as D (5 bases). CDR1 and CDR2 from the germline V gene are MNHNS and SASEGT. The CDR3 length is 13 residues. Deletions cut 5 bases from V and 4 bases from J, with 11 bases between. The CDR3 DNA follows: TGTGCCAGCAGTTACGGGGTGATAGAGACCCAGTACTTC. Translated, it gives CASSYGVIETQYF.

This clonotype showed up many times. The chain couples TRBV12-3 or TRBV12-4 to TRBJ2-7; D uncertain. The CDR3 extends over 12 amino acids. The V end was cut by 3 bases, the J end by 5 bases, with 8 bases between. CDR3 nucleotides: TGTGCCAGCAGTTTCACTGCGGACGAGCAGTACTTC. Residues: CASSFTADEQYF.

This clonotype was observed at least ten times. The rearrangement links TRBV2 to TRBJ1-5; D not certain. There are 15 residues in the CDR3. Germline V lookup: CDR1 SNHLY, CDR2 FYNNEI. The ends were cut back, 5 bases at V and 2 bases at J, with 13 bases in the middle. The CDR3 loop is CASSLARGGNQPQHF. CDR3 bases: TGTGCCAGCAGTTTAGCCCGTGGCGGCAATCAGCCCCAGCATTTT. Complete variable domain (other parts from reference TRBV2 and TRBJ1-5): EPEVTQTPSHQVTQMGQEVILRCVPISNHLYFYWYRQILGQKVEFLVSFYNNEISEKSEIFDDQFSVERPDGSNFTLKIRSTKLEDSAMYFCASSLARGGNQPQHFGDGTRLSIL.

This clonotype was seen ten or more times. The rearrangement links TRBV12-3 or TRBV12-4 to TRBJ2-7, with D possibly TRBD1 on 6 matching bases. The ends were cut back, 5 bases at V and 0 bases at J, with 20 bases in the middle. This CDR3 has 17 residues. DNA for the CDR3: TGTGCCAGCAGTCCATCCAGGACAGCGCTTCTCTCCTACGAGCAGTACTTC. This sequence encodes CASSPSRTALLSYEQYF.

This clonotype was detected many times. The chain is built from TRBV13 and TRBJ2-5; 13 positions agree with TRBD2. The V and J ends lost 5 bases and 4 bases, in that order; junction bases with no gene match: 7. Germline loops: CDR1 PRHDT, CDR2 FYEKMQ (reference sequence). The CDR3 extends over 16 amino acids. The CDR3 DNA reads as TGTGCCAGCAGCATCGGACTAGCGGGAGTAGTAGAGACCCAGTACTTC. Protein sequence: CASSIGLAGVVETQYF.

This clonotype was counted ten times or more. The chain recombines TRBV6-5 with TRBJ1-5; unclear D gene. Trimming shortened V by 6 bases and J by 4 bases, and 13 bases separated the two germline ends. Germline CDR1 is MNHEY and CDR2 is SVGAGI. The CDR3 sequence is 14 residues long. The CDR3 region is CASSLLPRNQPQHF. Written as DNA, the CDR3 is TGTGCCAGCAGCCTATTACCGCGAAATCAGCCCCAGCATTTT.